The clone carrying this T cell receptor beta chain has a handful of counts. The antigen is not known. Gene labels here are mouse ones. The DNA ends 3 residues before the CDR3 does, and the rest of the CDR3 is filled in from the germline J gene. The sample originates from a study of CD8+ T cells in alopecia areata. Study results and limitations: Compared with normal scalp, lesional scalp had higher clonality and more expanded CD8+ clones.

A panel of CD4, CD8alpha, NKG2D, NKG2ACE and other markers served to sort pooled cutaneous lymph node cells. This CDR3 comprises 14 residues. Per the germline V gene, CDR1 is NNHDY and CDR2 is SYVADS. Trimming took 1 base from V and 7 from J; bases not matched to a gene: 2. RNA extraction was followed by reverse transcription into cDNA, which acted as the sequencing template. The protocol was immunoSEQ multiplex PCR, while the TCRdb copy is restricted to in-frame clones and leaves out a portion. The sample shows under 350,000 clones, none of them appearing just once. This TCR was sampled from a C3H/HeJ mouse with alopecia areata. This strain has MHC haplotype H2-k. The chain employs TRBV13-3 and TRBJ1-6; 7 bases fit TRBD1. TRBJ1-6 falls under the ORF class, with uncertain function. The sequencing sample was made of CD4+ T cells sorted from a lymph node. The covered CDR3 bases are TGTGCCAGCAGTGATAACAGGGGAAATTCGCCC. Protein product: CASSDNRGNSP. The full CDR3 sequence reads CASSDNRGNSPLYF.